This T cell receptor beta chain was retrieved from a study of technical replicates of blood from several donors. Repertoires were generated with immunoSEQ multiplex PCR, while TCRdb's copy carries only in-frame clones and drops some. Seen here are 75,000 to 100,000 clones, about 95% observed once, and the top ten hold 0.33%. Germline V gene sequence: CDR1 SSHAT, CDR2 FNYEAQ (reference sequence). V was pared by 3 bases and J by 3 bases, with 2 bases of the junction left unmatched. The CDR3 consists of 14 residues. The receptor's source is a human donor in good health. The sample comprised T cells isolated from PBMCs. The chain links TRBV7-7 to TRBJ2-3; 8 nucleotides line up with TRBD2. CDR3 DNA: TGTGCCAGCAGCTTCGGCGGGAGGACAGATACGCAGTATTTT. The encoded protein is CASSFGGRTDTQYF.